Listed below are T cell receptor beta chains from one sample, sequenced in a study of blood T cell repertoires in COVID-19. Clones were sequenced by immunoSEQ multiplex PCR, and TCRdb holds only the in-frame ones, with some missing. This table has over 100,000 clones, around 80% appearing once. Sequenced sample: peripheral blood. The source of these receptors is a woman of 80 years or more with acute or convalescent COVID-19. Each CDR3 is given with its conserved first and last residue. A D gene is named only where the DNA matches it firmly. Where a row states a size, it is once, few, many or the class of an expanded clone; other rows omit it.

cdr3_nt: TGTGCCATCAGTGAGCCCTTCCCCGGGAGCGAGCAGTACTTC
cdr3_aa: CAISEPFPGSEQYF
j_call: TRBJ2-7
clone_size: NA
d_call: NA
v_call: TRBV10-3

cdr3_nt: TGTGCCAGCTCCCCTACAGGGTTTATGAACACTGAAGCTTTCTTT
cdr3_aa: CASSPTGFMNTEAFF
j_call: TRBJ1-1
clone_size: NA
d_call: NA
v_call: TRBV18

cdr3_nt: TGCGCCAGCAGCGTCGAGGGGGCCGTTGCCGGGGAGCTGTTTTTT
cdr3_aa: CASSVEGAVAGELFF
j_call: TRBJ2-2
clone_size: few
d_call: TRBD1
v_call: TRBV5-1

cdr3_nt: TGTGCCAGCAGCGTAGTGTCCAGCGGGAATGAACGTGAGCAGTTCTTC
cdr3_aa: CASSVVSSGNEREQFF
j_call: TRBJ2-1
clone_size: few
d_call: TRBD2
v_call: TRBV9

cdr3_nt: TGTGCCAGTAGAGGGACACAACCTAACTATGGCTACACCTTC
cdr3_aa: CASRGTQPNYGYTF
j_call: TRBJ1-2
clone_size: NA
d_call: NA
v_call: TRBV19

cdr3_nt: TGCGCCAGCAGCTTATCCTTAGCGGGACCTTACAATGAGCAGTTCTTC
cdr3_aa: CASSLSLAGPYNEQFF
j_call: TRBJ2-1
clone_size: NA
d_call: TRBD2
v_call: TRBV4-1

cdr3_nt: TGCGCCAGCAGGGGGACTAACCTAAACACTGAAGCTTTCTTT
cdr3_aa: CASRGTNLNTEAFF
j_call: TRBJ1-1
clone_size: NA
d_call: NA
v_call: TRBV5-1

cdr3_nt: TGCGCCAGCAGCTTGGGGACAGGGGGCTACGAGCAGTACTTC
cdr3_aa: CASSLGTGGYEQYF
j_call: TRBJ2-7
clone_size: few
d_call: TRBD1
v_call: TRBV5-1

cdr3_nt: TGTGCCAGCAGCTTAGGAGTGAACACCGGGGAGCTGTTTTTT
cdr3_aa: CASSLGVNTGELFF
j_call: TRBJ2-2
clone_size: NA
d_call: NA
v_call: TRBV7-3

cdr3_nt: TGTGCCAGCAGCTTGACAGTCGCTAACTATGGCTACACCTTC
cdr3_aa: CASSLTVANYGYTF
j_call: TRBJ1-2
clone_size: NA
d_call: NA
v_call: TRBV7-9

cdr3_nt: TGTGCCAGCAGCCAGACTGAGTCAGAGACCCAGTACTTC
cdr3_aa: CASSQTESETQYF
j_call: TRBJ2-5
clone_size: NA
d_call: NA
v_call: TRBV4-2

cdr3_nt: TGTGCCACCTGGGGAGGGAGTCGCACAGATACGCAGTATTTT
cdr3_aa: CATWGGSRTDTQYF
j_call: TRBJ2-3
clone_size: NA
d_call: TRBD2
v_call: TRBV24-1

cdr3_nt: TGTGCCAGCAGCACCGACTTGACCTACGAGCAGTACTTC
cdr3_aa: CASSTDLTYEQYF
j_call: TRBJ2-7
clone_size: NA
d_call: NA
v_call: TRBV6-5

cdr3_nt: TGCGCCAGCAGCTTGGGGGCACAGGCCTACGAGCAGTACTTC
cdr3_aa: CASSLGAQAYEQYF
j_call: TRBJ2-7
clone_size: NA
d_call: NA
v_call: TRBV5-1

cdr3_nt: TGTGCCAGCAGTTTCGGACAGAACTATGGCTACACCTTC
cdr3_aa: CASSFGQNYGYTF
j_call: TRBJ1-2
clone_size: NA
d_call: NA
v_call: TRBV27

cdr3_nt: TGTGCCACCAGTGACATAGCGGGGATCACAGATACGCAGTATTTT
cdr3_aa: CATSDIAGITDTQYF
j_call: TRBJ2-3
clone_size: NA
d_call: TRBD2
v_call: TRBV24-1

cdr3_nt: TGTGCCAGCAGTTACAGGCGGGAACACACCGGGGAGCTGTTTTTT
cdr3_aa: CASSYRREHTGELFF
j_call: TRBJ2-2
clone_size: NA
d_call: NA
v_call: TRBV6-2/TRBV6-3

cdr3_nt: TGCGCCAGCAGCCCCTCCGGGACAGGGGGCGCGGAGACCCAGTACTTC
cdr3_aa: CASSPSGTGGAETQYF
j_call: TRBJ2-5
clone_size: NA
d_call: TRBD1
v_call: TRBV5-1

cdr3_nt: TGCAGCGTTCTCGGACAGGGGGTCTATGGCTACACCTTC
cdr3_aa: CSVLGQGVYGYTF
j_call: TRBJ1-2
clone_size: NA
d_call: TRBD1
v_call: TRBV29-1

cdr3_nt: TGCGCCAGCAGCTTGGCCGATTTGGCGGTAGATACGCAGTATTTT
cdr3_aa: CASSLADLAVDTQYF
j_call: TRBJ2-3
clone_size: once
d_call: NA
v_call: TRBV5-1

cdr3_nt: TGTGCCAGCAGCTTTAGCGGGAGGGTTTACAATGAGCAGTTCTTC
cdr3_aa: CASSFSGRVYNEQFF
j_call: TRBJ2-1
clone_size: NA
d_call: TRBD2
v_call: TRBV7-3

cdr3_nt: TGTGCCAGCAGCCTAGACAGGGTCTCCTATAATTCACCCCTCCACTTT
cdr3_aa: CASSLDRVSYNSPLHF
j_call: TRBJ1-6
clone_size: NA
d_call: TRBD1
v_call: TRBV28

cdr3_nt: TGTGCCAGCAGTTACTACGCCCAGGCGACCCAGTACTTC
cdr3_aa: CASSYYAQATQYF
j_call: TRBJ2-5
clone_size: NA
d_call: NA
v_call: TRBV6-2/TRBV6-3

cdr3_nt: TGTGCCAGCAGCCCCAGGGAGGGCAGGGTGAACACTGAAGCTTTCTTT
cdr3_aa: CASSPREGRVNTEAFF
j_call: TRBJ1-1
clone_size: NA
d_call: NA
v_call: TRBV7-2

cdr3_nt: TGTGCCAGTAGTTGGGACCGTCGGACAGGGGAAAAACTGTTTTTT
cdr3_aa: CASSWDRRTGEKLFF
j_call: TRBJ1-4
clone_size: NA
d_call: TRBD1
v_call: TRBV19

cdr3_nt: TGTGCCACCGTGACAGGGCCAGCTAACTATGGCTACACCTTC
cdr3_aa: CATVTGPANYGYTF
j_call: TRBJ1-2
clone_size: few
d_call: TRBD1
v_call: TRBV6-5

cdr3_nt: TGTGCCAGCAGTCCGGGGACTACAGATACGCAGTATTTT
cdr3_aa: CASSPGTTDTQYF
j_call: TRBJ2-3
clone_size: NA
d_call: NA
v_call: TRBV6-5

cdr3_nt: TGTGCCAGCACCGGACAGGGTAACTATGGCTACACCTTC
cdr3_aa: CASTGQGNYGYTF
j_call: TRBJ1-2
clone_size: medium-sized
d_call: TRBD1
v_call: TRBV5-6

cdr3_nt: TGTGCCAGTAGTATAGCTCGCGGGGATACGCAGTATTTT
cdr3_aa: CASSIARGDTQYF
j_call: TRBJ2-3
clone_size: NA
d_call: NA
v_call: TRBV19

cdr3_nt: TGTGCCAGCATGGCGGCCCCGGCCACTGAAGCTTTCTTT
cdr3_aa: CASMAAPATEAFF
j_call: TRBJ1-1
clone_size: NA
d_call: NA
v_call: TRBV6-5

cdr3_nt: TGCAGCGTAGGACTCGGGTATAGCTCCTACGAGCAGTACTTC
cdr3_aa: CSVGLGYSSYEQYF
j_call: TRBJ2-7
clone_size: NA
d_call: NA
v_call: TRBV29-1

cdr3_nt: TGTGCCAGCTCACCCACGGCGGGAAACTCCTACAATGAGCAGTTCTTC
cdr3_aa: CASSPTAGNSYNEQFF
j_call: TRBJ2-1
clone_size: few
d_call: NA
v_call: TRBV18

cdr3_nt: TGCGCCAGCACTCAGACAGTGCTAGCCAAAAACATTCAGTACTTC
cdr3_aa: CASTQTVLAKNIQYF
j_call: TRBJ2-4
clone_size: NA
d_call: NA
v_call: TRBV10-1

cdr3_nt: TGCGCCAGCAGCGTTCGGACAGGTGATAATCAGCCCCAGCATTTT
cdr3_aa: CASSVRTGDNQPQHF
j_call: TRBJ1-5
clone_size: NA
d_call: TRBD1
v_call: TRBV4-3

cdr3_nt: TGCAGCGTTGAAGGGGGACTAGCGGGTTACAATGAGCAGTTCTTC
cdr3_aa: CSVEGGLAGYNEQFF
j_call: TRBJ2-1
clone_size: NA
d_call: TRBD2
v_call: TRBV29-1

cdr3_nt: TGTGCCAGCAGACTCGACAAGGACACTGAAGCTTTCTTT
cdr3_aa: CASRLDKDTEAFF
j_call: TRBJ1-1
clone_size: NA
d_call: NA
v_call: TRBV3-1/TRBV3-2

cdr3_nt: TGTGCCTGGAGTGTAGCGGACTTCAATCAGCCCCAGCATTTT
cdr3_aa: CAWSVADFNQPQHF
j_call: TRBJ1-5
clone_size: NA
d_call: NA
v_call: TRBV30

cdr3_nt: TGTGCCAGCAGCAGGGACAGGGATGAAAAACTGTTTTTT
cdr3_aa: CASSRDRDEKLFF
j_call: TRBJ1-4
clone_size: NA
d_call: TRBD1
v_call: TRBV7-2

cdr3_nt: TGTGCCAGCAGCTTTGGAGGGAACCTCCTTTACGAGCAGTACTTC
cdr3_aa: CASSFGGNLLYEQYF
j_call: TRBJ2-7
clone_size: once
d_call: NA
v_call: TRBV5-4

cdr3_nt: TGCGCCAGCAGCCAAGATACAGGCCTCAGGGGGAGGCCAACTAATGAAAAACTGTTTTTT
cdr3_aa: CASSQDTGLRGRPTNEKLFF
j_call: TRBJ1-4
clone_size: NA
d_call: TRBD1
v_call: TRBV4-1

cdr3_nt: TGTGCCAGCAGGCTAGCGGGTTACAATGAGCAGTTCTTC
cdr3_aa: CASRLAGYNEQFF
j_call: TRBJ2-1
clone_size: NA
d_call: TRBD2
v_call: TRBV12-3/TRBV12-4

cdr3_nt: TGCGCCAGCAGCTACGACACCAGCTCCTACAATGAGCAGTTCTTC
cdr3_aa: CASSYDTSSYNEQFF
j_call: TRBJ2-1
clone_size: few
d_call: NA
v_call: TRBV5-1

cdr3_nt: TGTGCCAGCAGTAAGTCAGGGGGCCTCGGGGCCAACGTCCTGACTTTC
cdr3_aa: CASSKSGGLGANVLTF
j_call: TRBJ2-6
clone_size: NA
d_call: TRBD1
v_call: TRBV27

cdr3_nt: TGTGCCAGCAGGGGACAGGGAAAGACCGGGGAGCTGTTTTTT
cdr3_aa: CASRGQGKTGELFF
j_call: TRBJ2-2
clone_size: NA
d_call: TRBD1
v_call: TRBV6-6

cdr3_nt: TGTGCCAGCAGTTTCTTTTATTCACCCCTCCACTTT
cdr3_aa: CASSFFYSPLHF
j_call: TRBJ1-6
clone_size: NA
d_call: NA
v_call: TRBV28

cdr3_nt: TGTGCCAGCAGTACAGGGTACGATCAGCCCCAGCATTTT
cdr3_aa: CASSTGYDQPQHF
j_call: TRBJ1-5
clone_size: NA
d_call: NA
v_call: TRBV6-5

cdr3_nt: TGTGCCAGCAGTCTAGGCGGGGACAGTCTTGCAACTAATGAAAAACTGTTTTTT
cdr3_aa: CASSLGGDSLATNEKLFF
j_call: TRBJ1-4
clone_size: NA
d_call: TRBD1
v_call: TRBV6-6

cdr3_nt: TGTGCCAGCAGCCAAGATCGCGCTAGCGGGGGTTCCTACAATGAGCAGTTCTTC
cdr3_aa: CASSQDRASGGSYNEQFF
j_call: TRBJ2-1
clone_size: NA
d_call: TRBD2
v_call: TRBV4-2

cdr3_nt: TGTGCCAGCAGTCTACAGGCGCACACCGGGGAGCTGTTTTTT
cdr3_aa: CASSLQAHTGELFF
j_call: TRBJ2-2
clone_size: few
d_call: NA
v_call: TRBV2

cdr3_nt: TGTGCCAGTAGTATCCACCCCCGGACAGGGAATGGCTACACCTTC
cdr3_aa: CASSIHPRTGNGYTF
j_call: TRBJ1-2
clone_size: NA
d_call: TRBD1
v_call: TRBV19

cdr3_nt: TGTGCCAGTAGTATGGCCCCCGGGGGCAATGAGCAGTTCTTC
cdr3_aa: CASSMAPGGNEQFF
j_call: TRBJ2-1
clone_size: NA
d_call: NA
v_call: TRBV19

cdr3_nt: TGTGCCAGCAGTCCCTACCGACACCCCTCCTACAATGAGCAGTTCTTC
cdr3_aa: CASSPYRHPSYNEQFF
j_call: TRBJ2-1
clone_size: NA
d_call: NA
v_call: TRBV28

cdr3_nt: TGCGCCAGCAGCCAAGATGGCCTAGTTAACTATGGCTACACCTTC
cdr3_aa: CASSQDGLVNYGYTF
j_call: TRBJ1-2
clone_size: few
d_call: NA
v_call: TRBV4-3

cdr3_nt: TGTGCCAGCAGCCTGACAGGAGATACGCAGTATTTT
cdr3_aa: CASSLTGDTQYF
j_call: TRBJ2-3
clone_size: NA
d_call: NA
v_call: TRBV11-2

cdr3_nt: TGTGCCAGCAGTTACGGACAGGGACCTAACTATGGCTACACCTTC
cdr3_aa: CASSYGQGPNYGYTF
j_call: TRBJ1-2
clone_size: NA
d_call: TRBD1
v_call: TRBV6-5

cdr3_nt: TGTGCCAGCAGCTTTACTAGCGGGGGACCGAACACCGGGGAGCTGTTTTTT
cdr3_aa: CASSFTSGGPNTGELFF
j_call: TRBJ2-2
clone_size: NA
d_call: TRBD2
v_call: TRBV11-3

cdr3_nt: TGTGCCAGCAGCTTAGACTCCTCGCTGAGCGCTAATTCACCCCTCCACTTT
cdr3_aa: CASSLDSSLSANSPLHF
j_call: TRBJ1-6
clone_size: many
d_call: NA
v_call: TRBV7-2

cdr3_nt: TGTGCCAGCAGCGAACAGGGGAGCAATCAGCCCCAGCATTTT
cdr3_aa: CASSEQGSNQPQHF
j_call: TRBJ1-5
clone_size: once
d_call: TRBD1
v_call: TRBV7-8